One sample yielded the 10 T cell receptor beta chains listed below, sequenced in a study of cytotoxic CD8 clonotypes in ibrutinib-treated CLL (dated by TCRdb to the early 2020s). Interpreted using the paper, the time point label stands for: progressive disease on ibrutinib. Preparation of the library involved the immunoSEQ multiplex PCR assay. TCRdb carries this immuneACCESS record with in-frame sequences only. Its versions omit some clonotypes, under half of them owing to an unresolved V gene in the studies checked, with the rest unexplained. This sample lists under 300,000 clones; approximately 79% were detected once. In total, the top ten clones hold about 5% of the sample. The sample here was PBMCs, taken at disease progression, from a patient treated with ibrutinib. These receptors were collected from a human donor with chronic lymphocytic leukemia.

The chain couples TRBV6-1 to TRBJ2-2; the D is unclear. The CDR3 sequence is 14 residues long. Per germline, CDR1 MNHNS and CDR2 SASEGT. V was trimmed by 0 bases and J by 6 bases, leaving 8 bases between them. The CDR3 loop reads CASSEAYKSGELFF. As DNA, the CDR3 is TGTGCCAGCAGTGAAGCCTATAAGTCCGGGGAGCTGTTTTTT.

This clone was seen only once. The chain couples TRBV10-1 to TRBJ2-3; TRBD2 matches 11 bases. CDR3 length equals 18 residues. The germline V gene has CDR1 WNHNN and CDR2 SYGVQD (reference sequence). The J segment lost 2 bases and the V segment lost 2 bases, leaving 9 bases of the junction unmatched. The CDR3 is CASSEAKLAGGFTDTQYF. For the CDR3, the DNA is TGCGCCAGCAGTGAGGCGAAGCTAGCGGGAGGTTTCACAGATACGCAGTATTTT.

The J gene is TRBJ2-3, the V gene TRBV5-1; 10 bases map to TRBD1. After removal of 4 bases from V and 4 bases from J, the junction contained 9 bases not matched to a gene. Germline CDR1 and CDR2: SGHRS and YFSETQ. The CDR3 has 16 amino acids. Here the CDR3 DNA reads TGCGCCAGCAGCCCCCTGGGACAGGGGTCCCCAGATACGCAGTATTTT. This translates into CASSPLGQGSPDTQYF.

This clone was observed a single time. This rearrangement joins TRBV5-6 to TRBJ2-1; TRBD2 might be the D (5 bases). The CDR3 has 13 residues. From germline, CDR1 is SGHDT and CDR2 YYEEEE. V was shortened by 3 bases and J by 12 bases, with 16 bases between the two germline ends. CDR3: CASSSGPGMGQFF. The CDR3, as DNA: TGTGCCAGCAGCTCGGGTCCGGGAATGGGGCAGTTCTTC.

V gene TRBV27 combines with J gene TRBJ2-1, with 8 bases matching TRBD2. The length of the CDR3 is 15 residues. The J segment lost 6 bases and the V segment lost 7 bases, leaving 11 bases of the junction unmatched. CDR1 is MNHEY and CDR2 is SMNVEV in the germline V gene (reference sequence). DNA for the CDR3: TGTGCCAGCACCTTAAAGCGGGGGCTCGGCAATGAGCAGTTCTTC. Translated, it gives CASTLKRGLGNEQFF.

The chain has TRBV28 and TRBJ2-7; D might be TRBD2 (6 bases). The germline V gene has CDR1 MDHEN and CDR2 SYDVKM. The CDR3 totals 14 residues. Trimming shortened V by 5 bases and J by 4 bases, and 15 bases separated the two germline ends. The CDR3 nucleotides read TGTGCCAGCAGTCACCGGGACTCTCCATACGAGCAGTACTTC. It encodes CASSHRDSPYEQYF.

The V call is TRBV6-6, the J call TRBJ2-5; tentative D call: TRBD2 (6 bases). Germline V gene data show CDR1 as MNHNY and CDR2 as SVGAGI (reference sequence). The CDR3 is made up of 13 amino acids. Trimming left V 7 bases short and J 3 bases short, with 12 bases between. CDR3 sequence reads: CASTRGGEETQYF. DNA of the CDR3: TGTGCCAGCACTCGGGGAGGTGAAGAGACCCAGTACTTC.

The chain is built from TRBV21-1 and TRBJ2-5; the D call of TRBD1 is as the table states it, not checked on the DNA. TRBV21-1 has pseudogene status. The CDR3 sequence is 14 residues long. The CDR3 coding sequence is TGTGCCAGCAGCAAAGACAGGGTTGGGGAGACCCAGTACTTC. Its translation: CASSKDRVGETQYF.

This clone has a handful of counts. The V and J genes are TRBV9 and TRBJ2-2, with a tentative D call TRBD2 (6 bases). Germline-derived CDR1 and CDR2 are SGDLS and YYNGEE. This CDR3 is 16 amino acids long. V dropped 4 bases and J dropped 0 bases, with 13 bases sitting between them. This CDR3 reads CASSPWAGTNTGELFF. In DNA, the CDR3 is TGTGCCAGCAGCCCCTGGGCGGGGACGAACACCGGGGAGCTGTTTTTT.

The chain recombines TRBV5-6 with TRBJ2-3; no clear D. Germline V gene data show CDR1 as SGHDT and CDR2 as YYEEEE. The CDR3 extends over 16 amino acids. V was trimmed by 0 bases and J by 0 bases, leaving 11 bases between them. CDR3 nucleotides: TGTGCCAGCAGCTTGGATGGCCCCGGCAGCACAGATACGCAGTATTTT. As protein: CASSLDGPGSTDTQYF.